The 6 T cell receptor beta chains given below trace back to one sample, sequenced in a study of OX40 agonist ivuxolimab in advanced cancers. The repertoire was sequenced with immunoSEQ multiplex PCR; TCRdb's copy has only in-frame clones and lacks some. The sample yields 65,000 or so clones, 90% to 95% seen once. The sample here was CD4+ or CD8+ T cells sorted from blood, taken in a trial of the OX40 agonist ivuxolimab. All receptors come from an adult with an advanced solid tumor such as melanoma, head and neck, liver or kidney cancer.

The gene calls are TRBV5-1 and TRBJ2-7; 7 bases map to TRBD1. Germline V CDR1 and CDR2: SGHRS, YFSETQ. This CDR3 contains 14 residues. Trimming took 0 bases from V and 3 from J; bases not matched to a gene: 3. The CDR3 here is CASSLAAGGYEQYF. CDR3 nucleotides: TGCGCCAGCAGCTTGGCCGCAGGGGGCTACGAGCAGTACTTC. Filled out from reference TRBV5-1 and TRBJ2-7, the complete variable domain reads KAGVTQTPRYLIKTRGQQVTLSCSPISGHRSVSWYQQTPGQGLQFLFEYFSETQRNKGNFPGRFSGRQFSNSRSEMNVSTLELGDSALYLCASSLAAGGYEQYFGPGTRLTVT.

The chain couples TRBV4-1 to TRBJ2-3; 10 bases are shared with TRBD2. V shed 3 bases, J shed 3 bases, and the junction held 6 bases outside the gene matches. The CDR3 is made up of 16 amino acids. The V gene's germline CDR1 is MGHRA and CDR2 YSYEKL. The CDR3 reads CASSHLSGRETDTQYF. CDR3 bases: TGCGCCAGCAGCCACCTCAGCGGGAGGGAAACAGATACGCAGTATTTT.

The CDR3 coding sequence is TGCGCCAGCAGCCAAGTGACAGGGATCCCTGGAAACACCATATATTTT. It specifies CASSQVTGIPGNTIYF. V usage is TRBV4-1 and J usage is TRBJ1-3; 7 bases are a match to TRBD1. This CDR3 comprises 16 residues. The germline gives CDR1 MGHRA, CDR2 YSYEKL. With V trimmed by 1 base and J by 2 bases, 5 bases remained unmatched.

V usage is TRBV6-5 and J usage is TRBJ2-7; maybe TRBD1 (6 bases). The V end was cut by 2 bases, the J end by 2 bases, with 10 bases between. Germline-derived CDR1 and CDR2 are MNHEY and SVGAGI. CDR3 length: 14 amino acids. CDR3 in DNA: TGTGCCAGCAGTTACGTGGGGGACACCTACGAGCAGTACTTC. Translated, it gives CASSYVGDTYEQYF.

The chain is built from TRBV13 and TRBJ2-4; TRBD1 is a possible D gene (6 bases). The germline V gene encodes CDR1 PRHDT and CDR2 FYEKMQ (reference sequence). V lost 0 bases and J lost 7, with 13 bases in between. The CDR3 extends over 15 amino acids. The CDR3 spells CASSLGVGQSNIQYF. The CDR3 DNA is TGTGCCAGCAGCTTAGGCGTAGGACAGTCGAACATTCAGTACTTC.

This clone was observed a single time. CDR3 DNA: TGTGCCAGCAGCTTAGATCTAGGACAGGGGAAATCCTACGAGCAGTACTTC. The encoded protein is CASSLDLGQGKSYEQYF. This chain uses TRBV11-2 with TRBJ2-7; the match to TRBD1 covers 9 bases. Germline V gene data show CDR1 as SGHAT and CDR2 as FQNNGV. There are 17 residues in the CDR3. Trimming took 0 bases from V and 1 from J; bases not matched to a gene: 7.